This TCR beta chain originates from a study of T cell repertoires in ileal Crohn's disease. Study details: Postoperative therapy was given to about half: around 12 thiopurines, around 20 anti-TNF agents. Broader study findings: Mucosal expansions were suggested to be mainly CD8 T cells.

With regard to this clone: Its antigen is still unknown.

The repertoire was sequenced with immunoSEQ multiplex PCR; TCRdb's copy has only in-frame clones and lacks some. The sample lists around 11,000 clones, around 90% seen once, with more than 9% in the top ten. Time point noted: inflamed ileum from the surgical specimen. V was trimmed by 6 bases and J by 3 bases, leaving 12 bases between them. The CDR3 has 13 residues. Germline values: CDR1 MNHNS, CDR2 SASEGT. The sequence was obtained from an adult with Crohn's disease. The sample was ileal tissue. The rearrangement links TRBV6-1 to TRBJ2-7, with D perhaps matching TRBD2 (6 bases). CDR3 in DNA: TGTGCCAGCAGGTACGGGACTCTCTACGAGCAGTACTTC. Translated, it gives CASRYGTLYEQYF.